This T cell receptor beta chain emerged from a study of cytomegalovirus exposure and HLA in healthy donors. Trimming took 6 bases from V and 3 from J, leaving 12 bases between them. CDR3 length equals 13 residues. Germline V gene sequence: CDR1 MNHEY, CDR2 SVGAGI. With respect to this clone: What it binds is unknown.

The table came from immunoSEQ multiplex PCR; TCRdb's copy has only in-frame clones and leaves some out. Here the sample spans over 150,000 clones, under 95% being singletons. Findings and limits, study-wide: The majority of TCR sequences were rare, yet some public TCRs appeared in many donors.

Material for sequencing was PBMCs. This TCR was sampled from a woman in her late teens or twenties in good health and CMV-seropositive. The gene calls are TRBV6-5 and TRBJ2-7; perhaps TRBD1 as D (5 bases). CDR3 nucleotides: TGTGCCAGCAGACGACAGTTAAACTACGAGCAGTACTTC. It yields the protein CASRRQLNYEQYF.